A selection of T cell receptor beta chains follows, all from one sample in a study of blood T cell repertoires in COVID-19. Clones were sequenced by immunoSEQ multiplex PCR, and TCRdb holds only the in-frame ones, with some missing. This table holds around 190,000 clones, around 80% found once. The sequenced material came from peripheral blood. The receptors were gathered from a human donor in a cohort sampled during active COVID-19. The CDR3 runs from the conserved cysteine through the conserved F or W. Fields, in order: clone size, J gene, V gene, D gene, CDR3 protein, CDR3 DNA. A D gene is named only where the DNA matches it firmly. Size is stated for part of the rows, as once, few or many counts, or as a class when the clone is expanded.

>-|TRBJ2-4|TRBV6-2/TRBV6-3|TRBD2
CASSYFTGGAKNIQYF
TGTGCCAGCAGTTACTTTACGGGGGGAGCCAAAAACATTCAGTACTTC
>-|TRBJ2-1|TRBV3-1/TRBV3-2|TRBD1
CASSPDRGPSREKAYEQFF
TGTGCCAGCAGCCCCGACAGGGGGCCCTCTCGGGAGAAGGCTTACGAGCAGTTCTTC
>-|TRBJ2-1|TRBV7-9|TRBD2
CASSPGHPSGSYNEQFF
TGTGCCAGCAGCCCGGGCCACCCTAGCGGGAGTTACAATGAGCAGTTCTTC
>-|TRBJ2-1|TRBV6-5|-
CASSYSMGTSYNEQFF
TGTGCCAGCAGTTACTCGATGGGGACTTCCTACAATGAGCAGTTCTTC
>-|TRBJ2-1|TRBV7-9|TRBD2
CASSRVRTSGMNEQFF
TGTGCCAGCAGCCGCGTAAGGACTAGCGGGATGAATGAGCAGTTCTTC
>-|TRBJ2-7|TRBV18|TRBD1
CASSRPGQPYEQYF
TGTGCCAGCTCACGCCCGGGACAGCCCTACGAGCAGTACTTC
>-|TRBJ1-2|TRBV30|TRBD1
CAWSAPPGQHYGYTF
TGTGCCTGGAGTGCCCCCCCGGGACAGCACTATGGCTACACCTTC
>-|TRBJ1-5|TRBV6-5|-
CASSLGGDYQPQHF
TGTGCCAGCAGTTTGGGGGGGGATTACCAGCCCCAGCATTTT
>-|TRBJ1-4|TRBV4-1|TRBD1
CASSQGPERDRGEKLFF
TGCGCCAGCAGCCAAGGACCTGAACGGGACAGGGGAGAAAAACTGTTTTTT
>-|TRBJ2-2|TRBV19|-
CASSPRQVDTGELFF
TGTGCCAGTAGTCCCCGACAGGTAGACACCGGGGAGCTGTTTTTT
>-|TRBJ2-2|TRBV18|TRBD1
CASSPTGEYTGELFF
TGTGCCAGCTCACCAACAGGGGAGTACACCGGGGAGCTGTTTTTT
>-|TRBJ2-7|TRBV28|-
CATASGDEQYF
TGTGCCACCGCCTCAGGGGACGAGCAGTACTTC
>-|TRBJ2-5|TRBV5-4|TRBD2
CASTPGGRKNQETQYF
TGTGCCAGCACCCCGGGGGGGAGAAAAAACCAAGAGACCCAGTACTTC
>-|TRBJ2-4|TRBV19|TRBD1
CASSSRGRENIQYF
TGTGCCAGTAGTTCCAGGGGGCGCGAGAACATTCAGTACTTC
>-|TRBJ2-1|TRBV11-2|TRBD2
CASSLGGRALNEQFF
TGTGCCAGCAGCTTAGGCGGGAGGGCCCTCAATGAGCAGTTCTTC
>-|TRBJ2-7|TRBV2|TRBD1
CASRTTGYSYEQYF
TGTGCCAGCAGGACGACAGGGTACTCCTACGAGCAGTACTTC
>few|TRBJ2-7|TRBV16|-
CASSPRTAYEQYF
TGTGCCAGCAGCCCGAGGACAGCCTACGAGCAGTACTTC
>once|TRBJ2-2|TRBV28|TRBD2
CASSLLREANTGELFF
TGTGCCAGCAGTTTACTCCGGGAGGCGAACACCGGGGAGCTGTTTTTT
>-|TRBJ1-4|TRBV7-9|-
CASSSRDRLGKLFF
TGTGCCAGCAGCTCCCGCGACAGGTTAGGAAAACTGTTTTTT
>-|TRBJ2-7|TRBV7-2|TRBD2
CASSLVLGTSGRDIYEQYF
TGTGCCAGCAGCTTAGTCCTTGGGACTAGCGGGAGAGACATCTACGAGCAGTACTTC
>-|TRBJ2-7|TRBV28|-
CASSLVPSTGSYEQYF
TGTGCCAGCAGTCTCGTCCCCTCTACAGGCTCCTACGAGCAGTACTTC
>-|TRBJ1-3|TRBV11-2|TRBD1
CASSFHPWGQNSGNTIYF
TGTGCCAGCAGCTTTCACCCTTGGGGACAGAACTCTGGAAACACCATATATTTT
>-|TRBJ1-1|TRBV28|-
CASGAWLNTEAFF
TGTGCCAGCGGGGCCTGGCTGAACACTGAAGCTTTCTTT
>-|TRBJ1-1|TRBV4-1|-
CASSLGDTEAFF
TGCGCCAGCAGCCTAGGGGACACTGAAGCTTTCTTT
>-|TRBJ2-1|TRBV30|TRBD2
CAWSALTSGSYNEQFF
TGTGCCTGGAGTGCCCTGACTAGCGGCTCCTACAATGAGCAGTTCTTC
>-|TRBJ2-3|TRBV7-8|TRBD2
CASSTILAGSRSTQYF
TGTGCCAGCAGCACGATTCTAGCGGGATCCCGCAGTACGCAGTATTTT
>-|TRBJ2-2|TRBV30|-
CAWSVLYGELFF
TGTGCCTGGAGTGTCCTTTACGGGGAGCTGTTTTTT
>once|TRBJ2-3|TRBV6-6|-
CASRERADSTDTQYF
TGTGCCAGCAGAGAACGAGCCGATAGCACAGATACGCAGTATTTT
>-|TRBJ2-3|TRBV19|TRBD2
CASSISSGRVAQYF
TGTGCCAGTAGTATCAGTAGCGGGAGGGTTGCGCAGTATTTT
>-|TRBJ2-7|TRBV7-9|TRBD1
CASSRMRDRPYEQYF
TGTGCCAGCAGTCGAATGAGGGACAGACCCTACGAGCAGTACTTC
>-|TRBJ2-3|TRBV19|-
CASSIGLTGSSTDTQYF
TGTGCCAGTAGTATAGGGTTGACAGGATCTAGCACAGATACGCAGTATTTT
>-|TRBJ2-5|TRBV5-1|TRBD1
CASSPAGTGGAETQYF
TGCGCCAGCAGCCCAGCCGGGACAGGGGGCGCGGAGACCCAGTACTTC
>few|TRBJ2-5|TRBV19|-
CASSIDRAGETQYF
TGTGCCAGTAGTATAGACAGGGCGGGGGAGACCCAGTACTTC
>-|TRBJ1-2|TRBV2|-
CASRRAGYGYTF
TGTGCCAGCAGGAGGGCCGGCTATGGCTACACCTTC